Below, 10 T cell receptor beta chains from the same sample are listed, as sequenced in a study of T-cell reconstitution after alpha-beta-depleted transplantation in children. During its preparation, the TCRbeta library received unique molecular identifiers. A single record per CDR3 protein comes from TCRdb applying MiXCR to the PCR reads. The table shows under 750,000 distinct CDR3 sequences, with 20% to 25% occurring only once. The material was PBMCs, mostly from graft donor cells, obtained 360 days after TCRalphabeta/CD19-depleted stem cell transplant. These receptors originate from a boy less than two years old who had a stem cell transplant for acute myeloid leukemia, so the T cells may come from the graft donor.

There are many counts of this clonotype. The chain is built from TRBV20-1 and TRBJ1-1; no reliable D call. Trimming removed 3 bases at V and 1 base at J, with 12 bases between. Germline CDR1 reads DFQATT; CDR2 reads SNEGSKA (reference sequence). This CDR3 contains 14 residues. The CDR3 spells CSASLFGRNTEAFF. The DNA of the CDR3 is TGCAGTGCTAGTCTCTTTGGCAGGAACACTGAAGCTTTCTTT.

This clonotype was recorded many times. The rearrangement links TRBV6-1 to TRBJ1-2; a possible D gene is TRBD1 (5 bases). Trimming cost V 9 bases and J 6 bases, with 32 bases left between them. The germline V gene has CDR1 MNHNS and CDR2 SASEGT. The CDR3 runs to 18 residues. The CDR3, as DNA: TGTGCCAGGAGGGGTAGCGTGCGCCATCAGGAGGGACTTGATGGCTACACCTTC. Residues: CARRGSVRHQEGLDGYTF.

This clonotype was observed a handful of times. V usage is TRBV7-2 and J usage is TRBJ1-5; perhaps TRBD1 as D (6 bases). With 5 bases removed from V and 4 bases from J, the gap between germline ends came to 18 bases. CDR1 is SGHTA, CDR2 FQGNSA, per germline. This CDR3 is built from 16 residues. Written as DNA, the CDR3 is TGTGCCAGCAGCCCCGAGACCGGGACACCAAATCAGCCCCAGCATTTT. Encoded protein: CASSPETGTPNQPQHF.

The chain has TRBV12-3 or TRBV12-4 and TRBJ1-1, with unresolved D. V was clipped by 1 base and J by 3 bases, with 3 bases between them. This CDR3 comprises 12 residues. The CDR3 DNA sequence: TGTGCCAGCAGTTTAGTCTACACTGAAGCTTTCTTT. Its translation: CASSLVYTEAFF.

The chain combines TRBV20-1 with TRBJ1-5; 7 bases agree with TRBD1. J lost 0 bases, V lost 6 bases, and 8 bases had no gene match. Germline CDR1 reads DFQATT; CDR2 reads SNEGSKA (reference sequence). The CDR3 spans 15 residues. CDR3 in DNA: TGCAGTGCCCTACAGGGGCCATATAGCAATCAGCCCCAGCATTTT. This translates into CSALQGPYSNQPQHF.

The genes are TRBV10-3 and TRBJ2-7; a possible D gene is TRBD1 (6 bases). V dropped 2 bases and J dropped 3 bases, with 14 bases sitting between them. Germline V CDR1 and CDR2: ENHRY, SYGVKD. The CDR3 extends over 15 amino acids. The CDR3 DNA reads TGTGCCATCAGTGAGAGTGGGGGCGAGATCTACGAGCAGTACTTC. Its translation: CAISESGGEIYEQYF.

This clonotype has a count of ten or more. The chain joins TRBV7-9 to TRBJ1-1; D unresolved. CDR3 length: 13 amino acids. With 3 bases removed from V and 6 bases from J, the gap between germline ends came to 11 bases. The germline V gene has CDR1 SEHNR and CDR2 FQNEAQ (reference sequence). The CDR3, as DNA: TGTGCCAGCAGCTTCTTCGAGTACCCTGAAGCTTTCTTT. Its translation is CASSFFEYPEAFF.

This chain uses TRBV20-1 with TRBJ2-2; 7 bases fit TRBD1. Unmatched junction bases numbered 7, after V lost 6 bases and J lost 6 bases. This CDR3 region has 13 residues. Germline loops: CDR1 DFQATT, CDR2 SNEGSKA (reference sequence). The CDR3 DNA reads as TGCAGTGCCCTACAGGGGTCAGCCGGGGAGCTGTTTTTT. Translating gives CSALQGSAGELFF.

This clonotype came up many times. In DNA, the CDR3 is TGTGCCAGCAGCACCCAGACTACCGGGGAGCTGTTTTTT. The encoded protein is CASSTQTTGELFF. J is TRBJ2-2 and V is TRBV7-3; D is unclear. Germline V gene lookup returns CDR1 SGHTA and CDR2 FQGTGA. This CDR3 contains 13 residues. Trimming stripped 5 bases from V and 5 bases from J, with 9 bases between.

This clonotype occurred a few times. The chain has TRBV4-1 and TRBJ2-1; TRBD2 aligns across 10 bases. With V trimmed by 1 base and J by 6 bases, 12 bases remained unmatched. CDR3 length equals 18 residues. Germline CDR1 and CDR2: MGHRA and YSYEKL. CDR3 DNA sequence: TGCGCCAGCAGCCAAGCAGCGGGGGGGGGCCATAGGGGCAATGAGCAGTTCTTC. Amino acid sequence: CASSQAAGGGHRGNEQFF.